This TCR beta chain originates from a study of blood T cell repertoires in COVID-19. Study summary: Sources were T cells, B-cell-depleted T cells, or PBMCs; the material itself was cDNA or gDNA.

J gave up 4 bases and V 5 bases, and 7 bases lay outside the gene matches. The CDR3 consists of 14 residues. The germline V gene has CDR1 MNHNY and CDR2 SVGAGI (reference sequence). Libraries were prepared by immunoSEQ multiplex PCR; TCRdb keeps only in-frame clonotypes and omits some of them. The sample carries hundreds of thousands of clones, around nine tenths recorded once. Sequenced material: peripheral blood. The receptor was derived from a man in his 60s with COVID-19, enrolled during active disease. The V and J genes are TRBV6-6 and TRBJ1-1; 7 bases line up with TRBD1. The chain's CDR3 is CASSRTGVGTEAFF. Here the CDR3 DNA reads TGTGCCAGCAGTCGAACAGGGGTTGGCACTGAAGCTTTCTTT.